One T cell receptor beta chain is described in this entry. It lacks a known antigen. Base qualities were left out, and no much larger clone turns up one base away. The record originates from a study of CD8 T cells in Susac syndrome (dated by TCRdb to between 2018 and 2021). Regarding the complete study: Repertoire sequencing was used to test whether CD8+ T cell activation and differentiation in Susac syndrome was antigen driven. Study-wide conclusions, independent of this receptor: The number of individuals in the TCR sequencing and HLA analysis was recognized as being relatively small.

RNA was extracted with the RNeasy kit and 0.5 to 1 ug was reverse transcribed using random hexamers. TCR beta CDR3 regions were amplified with the immunoSEQ multiplex PCR assay covering 54 Vbeta and 13 Jbeta segments. To correct PCR amplification bias, a synthetic template baseline was used for both primer optimization and computational correction. Turning to the authors' computational methods: Reads were annotated to V, D and J genes per IMGT and analyzed with immunoSEQ Analyzer, keeping only productive sequences. To calculate clonality, Shannon entropy was normalized by log2 of the number of productive unique sequences and then subtracted from one. For each patient and control, public and private clones were evaluated among the 100 most prevalent clones. A clone was defined as Susac-specific if it was absent from the healthy and MS cohorts, from some 1,100 published viral clones and from other ImmuneACCESS disease sequences. Starting from the raw public reads, TCRdb applied fastp trimming at Q25, assembled clones with MiXCR and retained in-frame beta chains. A single entry per CDR3 protein holds the most common genes and DNA from its merged rows. TCRdb's processing, not the authors' own work, is the source of the V and J calls. The sample includes 150,000 to 200,000 distinct CDR3 sequences, with 94% observed a single time. The ten largest make up roughly 0.099% of the sample.

Peripheral blood CD8+ and CD4+ T cells from healthy donors, Susac syndrome patients and multiple sclerosis patients were profiled by high-throughput TCR beta sequencing. Multiple sclerosis controls were treatment-naive patients with stable or active relapsing-remitting disease fulfilling revised McDonald criteria. Bulk CD8+ and CD4+ T cells were purified by magnetic negative isolation, while CD8+ TEMRA cells were enriched using FACS. Blood was drawn into EDTA tubes, processed within 24 hours, and PBMCs were isolated by density gradient centrifugation. PBMCs destined for TCR sequencing were cryopreserved in liquid nitrogen and later thawed in a 37 °C water bath. The sorted or isolated CD4+, CD8+ and CD8+ TEMRA cells had a purity of 90% or higher. Trimming removed 6 bases from V and 5 bases from J, leaving 7 bases between the germline ends. Counted from cysteine to phenylalanine, this CDR3 has 12 amino acids. The entry retains the CDR3 DNA only, 36 bases that are in frame from base 1. CDR1 and CDR2 were assigned from the germline V gene as MNHNS and SASEGT.

The sample was CD4+ T cells from PBMCs. The chain was built from TRBV6-1 and TRBJ1-4; a confident D gene designation cannot be given. This TCR came from a human donor with multiple sclerosis. The DNA is as follows: TGTGCCAGCAGGGGATGGAATGAAAAACTGTTTTTT. Translation gives CASRGWNEKLFF.